The 8 T cell receptor beta chains reported below all come from one sample, sequenced in a study of T cells after yellow fever vaccination. MiXCR, run by TCRdb on the 5' RACE reads, gives a single entry per CDR3 protein. This table holds about 350,000 distinct CDR3 sequences, 9.5% to 15% found once. The sample was CD4+ T cells sorted from PBMCs, taken 15 days after the yellow fever booster vaccination. Every receptor here comes from a man aged 18-30 years who received the YFV17D yellow fever vaccine.

The V call is TRBV4-2, the J call TRBJ2-1; D is ambiguous. This CDR3 spans 17 amino acids. Germline values: CDR1 LGHNA, CDR2 YNFKEQ. Between the trimmed V and J ends, which lost 1 base and 2 bases, there was a span of 15 bases. As DNA, the CDR3 is TGTGCCAGCAGCCAAGTATCTCGAGCTGCCCCCTACAATGAGCAGTTCTTC. Its translation is CASSQVSRAAPYNEQFF.

This clonotype was found a few times. The chain recombines TRBV7-6 with TRBJ1-2; D may be TRBD1 (6 bases). This CDR3 comprises 15 residues. CDR1 SGHVS and CDR2 FNYEAQ come from the germline V gene. V lost 7 bases to trimming and J lost 3 bases, with 18 bases between them. CDR3 sequence reads: CASTPGAGGDYGYTF. CDR3 sequence (DNA): TGTGCCAGCACCCCAGGGGCAGGAGGGGACTATGGCTACACCTTC.

This clonotype turned up a few times. The chain recombines TRBV27 with TRBJ2-1, with 12 bases that match TRBD1. CDR1 is MNHEY, CDR2 SMNVEV, per germline (reference sequence). V was pared by 5 bases and J by 2 bases, with 4 bases of the junction left unmatched. CDR3 length equals 16 residues. The CDR3 reads CASSAGTGGPYNEQFF. The CDR3 DNA is TGTGCCAGCAGTGCCGGGACAGGGGGCCCCTACAATGAGCAGTTCTTC.

The V call is TRBV6-6, the J call TRBJ2-7; 7 bases align to TRBD1. From germline, CDR1 is MNHNY and CDR2 SVGAGI (reference sequence). After removal of 4 bases from V and 5 bases from J, the junction contained 5 bases not matched to a gene. This CDR3 contains 13 residues. The CDR3 here is CASSLTTGDEQYV. The CDR3 DNA follows: TGTGCCAGCAGTTTAACTACAGGGGACGAGCAGTACGTC.

The sample holds many counts of this clonotype. The gene calls are TRBV2 and TRBJ1-2; D call uncertain. Per the germline V gene, CDR1 is SNHLY and CDR2 is FYNNEI. Trimming removed 5 bases from V and 4 bases from J, with 14 bases in between. The CDR3 totals 14 residues. The CDR3 DNA is TGTGCCAGCAGTTACGAAATGGTCTTCTATGGCTACACCTTC. As protein: CASSYEMVFYGYTF.

The J gene is TRBJ1-2, the V gene TRBV29-1; TRBD1 might be the D (6 bases). Trimming removed 4 bases at V and 8 bases at J, with 14 bases between. The CDR3 covers 12 residues. Germline CDR1 SQVTM, CDR2 ANQGSEA. CDR3 sequence reads: CSVAGGASGYTF. For the CDR3, the DNA is TGCAGCGTTGCTGGGGGGGCAAGCGGCTACACCTTC.

The rearrangement links TRBV18 to TRBJ2-7; no firm D call. Per the germline V gene, CDR1 is KGHSH and CDR2 is LQKENI. The CDR3 spans 15 residues. V gave up 4 bases and J gave up 5 bases, with 18 bases separating them. The CDR3: CASSRSLTDRNEQYF. In DNA, the CDR3 is TGTGCCAGCTCACGCAGTCTAACTGATAGAAACGAGCAGTACTTC.

The chain carries TRBV11-2 and TRBJ1-2, with D perhaps TRBD1 (5 bases). Deletions cut 3 bases from V and 3 bases from J, with 8 bases between. Looked up from germline, CDR1 is SGHAT and CDR2 is FQNNGV. This CDR3 comprises 13 residues. CDR3 nucleotides: TGTGCCAGCAGCTTGATACAGGACTATGGCTACACCTTC. Its translation: CASSLIQDYGYTF.